These T cell receptor beta chains were read from a single sample in a study of glioma-infiltrating T cells. TCRdb reprocessed the multiplex PCR reads via MiXCR and lists one record per CDR3 protein. The table lists around 390,000 distinct CDR3 sequences, 41% of them singletons, with 12% in the top ten. Specimen: glioma tissue, nonneoplastic brain tissue, or PBMCs (not recorded which). All receptors derive from a human donor with low-grade glioma or glioblastoma, undergoing nonglioma brain surgery, or in good health (not recorded which). The CDR3 runs from the conserved cysteine through the conserved F or W. Each record gives: V gene, clone size, D gene, J gene, CDR3 protein, CDR3 DNA. D genes are given only for firm matches. Clone size appears in some rows only: once, few, many, or a class for an expanded clone.

>TRBV4-3|-|-|TRBJ2-1
CASSRVHPREGDEQFF
TGCGCCAGCAGCCGCGTGCACCCCAGGGAGGGGGATGAGCAGTTCTTC
>TRBV7-2|-|-|TRBJ2-3
CASSAPTDTQYF
TGTGCCAGCAGCGCCCCCACAGATACGCAGTATTTT
>TRBV20-1|-|TRBD2|TRBJ2-1
CSAAYSSGRGYNEQFF
TGCAGTGCTGCCTACTCTAGCGGGAGGGGATACAATGAGCAGTTCTTC
>TRBV20-1|few|TRBD2|TRBJ2-2
CSAGGGAGELFF
TGCAGTGCCGGGGGGGGTGCCGGGGAGCTGTTTTTT
>TRBV7-2|-|-|TRBJ2-7
CASSLDGGGYEHYF
TGTGCCAGCAGCCTAGATGGGGGTGGGTACGAGCACTACTTC
>TRBV6-2/TRBV6-3|many|TRBD1|TRBJ1-2
CASIQGTGAVF
TGTGCCAGCATTCAGGGGACAGGCGCCGTCTTC
>TRBV4-1|-|-|TRBJ2-5
CASSQERTYGETQYF
TGCGCCAGCAGCCAAGAAAGGACCTACGGAGAGACCCAGTACTTC
>TRBV20-1|few|-|TRBJ1-5
CSARGVAQTDSNQPQHF
TGCAGTGCTAGAGGGGTGGCACAAACCGATAGCAATCAGCCCCAGCATTTT
>TRBV6-2/TRBV6-3|-|TRBD2|TRBJ2-2
CASKRTLADTGELFF
TGTGCCAGCAAAAGGACACTAGCGGACACCGGGGAGCTGTTTTTT
>TRBV6-1|few|-|TRBJ1-3
CANAAGGRETIYF
TGTGCCAACGCTGCCGGGGGCCGCGAGACCATATATTTT
>TRBV9|-|-|TRBJ2-5
CASSVNWGQETQYF
TGTGCCAGCAGCGTCAATTGGGGGCAAGAGACCCAGTACTTC
>TRBV12-3/TRBV12-4|few|-|TRBJ2-1
CASGKGFYEQFF
TGTGCCAGCGGGAAGGGATTCTATGAGCAGTTCTTC
>TRBV19|-|-|TRBJ2-3
CASSSTRGNTQYF
TGTGCCAGTAGTTCCACCAGGGGTAATACGCAGTATTTT
>TRBV29-1|-|TRBD1|TRBJ1-1
CSVDGQGAGRTEAFF
TGCAGCGTTGATGGACAGGGGGCGGGTCGCACTGAAGCTTTCTTT
>TRBV20-1|-|-|TRBJ2-1
CSAKGLYYNEQFF
TGCAGTGCTAAAGGACTGTACTACAATGAGCAGTTCTTC
>TRBV28|few|-|TRBJ2-5
CASSFGSGGVQETQYF
-
>TRBV27|many|-|TRBJ2-2
CASSYLTFGTTGELFF
TGTGCCAGCAGTTACTTAACCTTTGGAACCACCGGGGAGCTGTTTTTT
>TRBV4-3|-|-|TRBJ2-3
CASSQDGGRLGSLTDTQYF
TGCGCCAGCAGCCAAGATGGTGGGAGACTAGGATCACTTACAGATACGCAGTATTTT
>TRBV11-1|-|-|TRBJ2-7
CASRLVGIEQYF
TGTGCCAGCAGACTCGTGGGGATTGAGCAGTACTTC
>TRBV7-9|-|-|TRBJ2-5
CAMTHMNRDESQYF
TGTGCCATGACGCACATGAACAGGGACGAGAGCCAGTACTTC
>TRBV5-1|-|-|TRBJ1-1
CASSLTGPDGEAFF
TGCGCCAGCAGCTTGACAGGACCCGACGGGGAAGCTTTCTTT
>TRBV28|many|TRBD1|TRBJ2-7
CASSLTTGETSYEQYF
TGTGCCAGCAGTCTAACGACAGGGGAAACCTCCTACGAGCAGTACTTC
>TRBV2|few|-|TRBJ1-1
CASSEESAGNTEAFF
TGTGCCAGCAGTGAAGAGTCAGCGGGGAACACTGAAGCTTTCTTT
>TRBV2|-|-|TRBJ1-5
CASSEYGLRGNQPQHF
TGTGCCAGCAGTGAATACGGCCTAAGGGGAAATCAGCCCCAGCATTTT
>TRBV20-1|many|TRBD2|TRBJ2-1
CSARVAVAGGNEQFF
TGCAGTGCTAGAGTCGCTGTAGCGGGAGGGAATGAGCAGTTCTTC
>TRBV27|many|-|TRBJ2-3
CASSLFAIGTDTQYF
TGTGCCAGCAGTTTATTCGCGATAGGGACAGATACGCAGTATTTT
>TRBV28|many|-|TRBJ1-1
CASSPRALINTEAFF
TGTGCCAGCAGTCCCCGGGCCCTTATAAACACTGAAGCTTTCTTT
>TRBV28|many|TRBD2|TRBJ2-7
CASTLAGNSYEQYF
TGTGCCAGCACCTTAGCGGGGAACTCCTACGAGCAGTACTTC
>TRBV4-3|many|-|TRBJ1-6
CASSQGRFNSPLHF
TGCGCCAGCAGCCAAGGCAGGTTCAATTCACCCCTCCACTTT
>TRBV20-1|few|-|TRBJ2-5
CSAPAQQRLGQETQYF
TGCAGTGCCCCAGCGCAGCAAAGGTTAGGGCAAGAGACCCAGTACTTC
>TRBV14|once|TRBD2|TRBJ2-1
CASSTTTGLNNEQFF
TGTGCCAGCAGCACTACGACGGGACTAAACAATGAGCAGTTCTTC
>TRBV7-3|few|TRBD2|TRBJ2-3
CASSLVSSGSPSTDTQYF
TGTGCCAGCAGCCTAGTGAGTAGCGGGAGCCCCAGCACAGATACGCAGTATTTT